Sequencing of this T cell receptor (beta chain) was carried out in a study of T cells expressing NK-cell markers. About the research overall: The authors sequenced eight donors, of whom seven were HCMV-seropositive and one was seronegative. Study-wide findings and caveats: Six donors carried dominant NKG2C+ clonotypes that made up roughly 1.0-7.0% of their CD8+ T cells.

CDR1 is SGHDT and CDR2 is YYEEEE in the germline V gene. The CDR3 is 16 residues long. The authors made TCR beta cDNA libraries by 5'RACE template switching. This switching added a universal primer site and UMIs. TCRdb reprocessed the 5' RACE reads and reports one entry per CDR3 protein, with no DNA. The sample includes about 150,000 distinct CDR3 sequences. About this clonotype itself: No antigen is known for it.

The sequence was collected from a woman between 45 and 65 years old in good health. This rearrangement joins TRBV5-6 to TRBJ2-5; TCRdb's D call of TRBD1 is untestable without DNA. Sequencing used blood T cells: a sorted CD56 or NKG2C T cell subset, CD4+ or CD8+ T cells, or bulk PBMC T cells (not recorded which). The CDR3 loop reads CASSFSRDTPQETQYF.